At least ten counts were recorded for the clone carrying this T cell receptor beta chain. Its antigen is as yet unknown. Hyperthyroidism was newly diagnosed in patients aged 18 to 65 (duration under 2 months). CDR1 LNHDA and CDR2 SQIVND come from the germline V gene (reference sequence). CDR3 size: 16 residues. V lost 6 bases to trimming and J lost 0 bases; unmatched junction nucleotides: 4. Researchers amplified the TCR beta CDR3 regions from RNA transcripts. The HTBI primer set was used in a first-round RT-PCR of the TCR CDR3. TCRdb re-called the multiplex PCR reads with MiXCR, one entry per CDR3 protein. The sample holds about 280,000 distinct CDR3 sequences; less than 30% are singletons and the top ten take over 25%. The sample is drawn from a study of T cells in Graves' hyperthyroidism and ophthalmopathy. Findings and caveats of the study: Blood also contained most expanded thyroid clonotypes above 0.001.

The clonotype originates from a middle-aged man with Graves' hyperthyroidism that later progressed to Graves' ophthalmopathy. Sequenced: blood. The rearrangement uses TRBV19 and TRBJ2-3; 12 bases are shared with TRBD2. The CDR3 nucleotides read TGTGCCAGTAGGATCGGGACTAGCGGGAGCACAGATACGCAGTATTTT. The encoded protein is CASRIGTSGSTDTQYF.